The source of this T cell receptor (beta chain) is a study of tumor-infiltrating lymphocytes in primary liver carcinoma (dated by TCRdb to about 2017). The study in broad terms: Between late 2015 and early 2016, about 5 patients in China with histopathologically diagnosed primary liver carcinoma had their tumors surgically resected. Hepatocellular carcinoma (four) or combined HCC and intrahepatic cholangiocarcinoma (one) was present in the five patients, who were three men and two women aged 30 to 69 years. Tumors of the five patients were stage T1-T3 N0M0 with maximum diameters of roughly 4.2 to 10 cm. Samples yielded roughly 3.65 to 7.5 million productive TCRbeta reads; read depth did not differ significantly between tissue types. The study combined TCRbeta repertoire sequencing, expression microarrays and whole-exome sequencing across five regions of each liver tumor, with adjacent normal tissue and blood. A total of approximately 35 specimens from 5 patients, comprising 25 or so tumor regions, 5 adjacent noncancerous liver tissues and 5 peripheral blood samples, were covered by TCRbeta repertoire sequencing. Technical replicate repertoires showed high reproducibility, with mean shared-clone rates around 0.9 and correlation coefficients above 0.95.

Details on this clonotype: The antigen it recognizes is unknown. The junction shows a germline mismatch at one end, possibly a read error.

TCRbeta-specific cDNA was reverse-transcribed from 500 ng total RNA using a constant-region primer and ProtoScript II reverse transcriptase. The TCRbeta libraries were prepared through three rounds of nested multiplex PCR following a slightly modified ARM-PCR procedure. Each of the first two PCR rounds ran for about 10 cycles using multiplex TRBV1-TRBV30 forward primers together with a Cbeta reverse primer. A final 25-cycle PCR with Deep VentR polymerase added sample barcodes and Illumina adapters. Before sequencing, amplicons between 200 and 500 bp were purified from gel using a QIAquick gel extraction kit. An Illumina HiSeq 2500 was used to sequence the TCRbeta amplicons, generating 250-bp paired-end reads. The source study handled its data this way. Reads were quality-trimmed with Trimmomatic v0.33, and paired reads were merged with FLASH v1.2.11 to recover full CDR3 sequences. V, D and J germline segments were assigned to the rearranged TCRbeta sequences using MiGEC v1.2.1b. Clonotype statistics and Shannon-Wiener diversity indices were calculated with VDJtools v1.0.0. To reduce sampling bias, subsequent analyses other than the diversity analysis used only the 250 most abundant clonotypes in each sample. TCRdb reprocessing: public reads trimmed at Q25 with fastp, clones called with MiXCR, in-frame beta chains kept. Rows are unified per CDR3 protein, each entry keeping the most common DNA and genes. The V and J calls were not made by the authors but by TCRdb's processing. Counted in this sample were 310,000 or so distinct CDR3 sequences; 65% of them appeared once. About 6% of the sample rests with the top ten.

Based on the germline V gene, the CDR1 and CDR2 sequences are SGHAT and FQNNGV. The CDR3 measures 14 amino acids from cysteine to phenylalanine. The DNA shown is the 42-base CDR3, in frame from base 1. Study-level results and caveats: Because only the TCR beta chain was sequenced and unpaired alpha chains were not captured, true repertoire diversity is likely underestimated. The study included only a few patients, and the authors note findings should be validated in a larger study. Bulk unsorted samples precluded comparing CD4+ and CD8+ T cell repertoires. Pairs of tumor regions showed greater repertoire overlap (mean 36%) than tumor-adjacent pairs (roughly 17%) or tumor-blood pairs (approximately 15%), which is consistent with antigen-driven expansion. Compared with blood, tumors had a significantly larger share of the repertoire taken up by the top 250 clones (p = 0.039).

RNA from unsorted whole blood was extracted with TRIzol reagent, and germline DNA was obtained with the DNeasy Blood & Tissue kit. Patients had chronic HBV infection and were treatment-naive at sampling. Before surgery, 3 to 5 milliliters of peripheral blood were drawn into K2EDTA tubes. The sequencing input was peripheral blood. This receptor was identified in a man aged 35 to 55 with primary liver carcinoma and hepatitis B virus infection. Here the chain combines TRBV11-2 and TRBJ2-7; the D segment could be TRBD2, given 6 matching bases. Here is the DNA: TGTACCAGCAGCTTAGGGACCCCGGACTACGAGCAGTATTTC. Its coded protein is CTSSLGTPDYEQYF.